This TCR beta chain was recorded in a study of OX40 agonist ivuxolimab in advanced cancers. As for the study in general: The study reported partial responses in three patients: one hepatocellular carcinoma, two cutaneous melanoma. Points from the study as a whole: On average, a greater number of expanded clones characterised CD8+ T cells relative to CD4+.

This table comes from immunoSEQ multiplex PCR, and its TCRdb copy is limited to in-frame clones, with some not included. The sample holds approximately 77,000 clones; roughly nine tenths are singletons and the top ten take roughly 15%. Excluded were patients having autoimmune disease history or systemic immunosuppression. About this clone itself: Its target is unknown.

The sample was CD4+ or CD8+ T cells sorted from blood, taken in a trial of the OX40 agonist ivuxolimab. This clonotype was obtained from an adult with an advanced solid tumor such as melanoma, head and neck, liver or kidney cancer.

This chain's CDR3 is CAWRYQETQYF. CDR3 DNA: TGTGCCTGGAGGTATCAAGAGACCCAGTACTTC. This chain joins TRBV30 and TRBJ2-5, with D unresolved. Looked up from germline, CDR1 is GTSNPN and CDR2 is SVGIG (reference sequence). Trimming stripped 3 bases from V and 2 bases from J, with 4 bases between. There are 11 residues in the CDR3.